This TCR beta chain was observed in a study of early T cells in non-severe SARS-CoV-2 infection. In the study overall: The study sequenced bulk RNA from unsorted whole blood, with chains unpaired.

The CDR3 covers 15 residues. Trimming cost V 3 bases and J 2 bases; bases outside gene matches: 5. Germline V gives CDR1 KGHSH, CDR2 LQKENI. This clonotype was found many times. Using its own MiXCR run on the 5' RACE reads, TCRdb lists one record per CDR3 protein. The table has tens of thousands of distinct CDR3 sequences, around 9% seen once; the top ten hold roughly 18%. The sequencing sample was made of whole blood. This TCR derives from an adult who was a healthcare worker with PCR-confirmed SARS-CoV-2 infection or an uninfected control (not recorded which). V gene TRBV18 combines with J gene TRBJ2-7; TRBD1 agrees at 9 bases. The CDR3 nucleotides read TGTGCCAGCTCACCTTTACAGGGGGCTACCTACGAGCAGTACTTC. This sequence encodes CASSPLQGATYEQYF.